The rows below give T cell receptor beta chains drawn from one sample of a study of early T cells in non-severe SARS-CoV-2 infection. One entry per CDR3 protein, called by TCRdb with MiXCR from the 5' RACE reads. The sample lists some 28,000 distinct CDR3 sequences, roughly 6.1% occurring once. The sequencing input was whole blood. These receptors all stem from an adult who was a healthcare worker with PCR-confirmed SARS-CoV-2 infection or an uninfected control (not recorded which). The CDR3 runs from the conserved cysteine through the conserved F or W. A D gene is named only where the DNA matches it firmly. Only part of the rows carry a size: once, few, many, or a class if the clone is expanded.

clone size	D gene	V gene	J gene	CDR3 protein	CDR3 DNA
few	NA	TRBV7-9	TRBJ2-2	CASSRTQGFRTGELFF	TGTGCCAGCAGCCGAACCCAGGGATTTCGCACCGGGGAGCTGTTTTTT
many	NA	TRBV20-1	TRBJ2-5	CSARDHETQYF	TGCAGTGCTAGAGATCACGAGACCCAGTACTTC
many	TRBD1	TRBV13	TRBJ1-2	CASSLDWDREDYGYTF	TGTGCCAGCAGCTTAGACTGGGACAGGGAGGACTATGGCTACACCTTC
many	NA	TRBV5-1	TRBJ1-2	CASSFDEGSTYGYTF	TGCGCCAGCAGCTTTGATGAAGGGTCAACCTATGGCTACACCTTC
few	NA	TRBV20-1	TRBJ2-7	CSASGSGYEQYF	TGCAGTGCTAGCGGGAGTGGCTACGAGCAGTACTTC
many	TRBD2	TRBV24-1	TRBJ2-5	CATSGGARETQYF	TGTGCCACCAGCGGGGGGGCTCGGGAGACCCAGTACTTC
NA	TRBD2	TRBV6-4	TRBJ2-1	CASSDSRLAGGRSYNEQFF	TGTGCCAGCAGTGACTCTAGACTAGCGGGGGGCCGCTCCTACAATGAGCAGTTCTTC
many	NA	TRBV6-6	TRBJ2-3	CASSSASPRSVDTQYF	TGTGCCAGCAGTTCAGCTAGCCCCCGCAGTGTAGATACGCAGTATTTT
NA	TRBD1	TRBV29-1	TRBJ2-7	CSVYYLQGSYEQYF	TGCAGCGTCTACTACTTACAGGGGTCCTACGAGCAGTACTTC
many	TRBD2	TRBV20-1	TRBJ2-5	CRVTSGVETQYF	TGCAGGGTGACTAGCGGGGTTGAGACCCAGTACTTC
many	NA	TRBV15	TRBJ2-7	CATREGGVPYEQYF	TGTGCCACCAGGGAAGGGGGGGTCCCCTACGAGCAGTACTTC
NA	TRBD1	TRBV12-3/TRBV12-4	TRBJ2-2	CASRPVGGGRGELFF	TGTGCCAGCAGGCCGGTAGGGGGCGGAAGAGGGGAGCTGTTTTTT
few	TRBD2	TRBV12-3/TRBV12-4	TRBJ2-7	CASSLTLAGGYEQYF	TGTGCCAGCAGTTTAACCCTAGCGGGGGGATACGAGCAGTACTTC
many	NA	TRBV6-1	TRBJ1-2	CASSEALEWGRDGYTF	TGTGCCAGCAGTGAAGCATTAGAGTGGGGGAGAGATGGCTACACCTTC
many	NA	TRBV10-1	TRBJ1-2	CASSEEGTYGYTF	TGCGCCAGCAGTGAGGAGGGTACCTATGGCTACACCTTC
many	NA	TRBV4-1	TRBJ2-2	CASSQDRTAGELFF	TGCGCCAGCAGCCAAGATAGGACAGCCGGGGAGCTGTTTTTT
many	NA	TRBV12-3/TRBV12-4	TRBJ2-1	CASSLPGDSYNEQFF	TGTGCCAGCAGTTTACCGGGAGACTCCTACAATGAGCAGTTCTTC
many	TRBD2	TRBV19	TRBJ2-7	CASMESLAGVGVHEQYF	TGTGCCAGTATGGAGTCCCTAGCGGGAGTTGGAGTCCACGAGCAGTACTTC
many	TRBD2	TRBV20-1	TRBJ2-7	CSAERTSGGGEQYF	TGCAGTGCCGAGCGGACTAGCGGGGGGGGAGAGCAGTACTTC
many	NA	TRBV20-1	TRBJ1-4	CSASGGETNEKLFF	TGCAGTGCTAGTGGGGGGGAGACTAATGAAAAACTGTTTTTT
many	NA	TRBV7-6	TRBJ2-2	CASSWIAGGNTGELFF	TGTGCCAGCAGCTGGATAGCCGGGGGCAACACCGGGGAGCTGTTTTTT
NA	TRBD2	TRBV5-4	TRBJ2-5	CASSGTSGETQYF	TGTGCCAGCAGCGGGACTAGCGGGGAGACCCAGTACTTC
NA	TRBD2	TRBV7-2	TRBJ2-1	CASSTRPGTSGGRLNEQFF	TGTGCCAGCAGCACCCGGCCGGGGACTAGCGGGGGGCGTCTCAATGAGCAGTTCTTC
few	NA	TRBV9	TRBJ2-3	CASSARERSTDTQYF	TGTGCCAGCAGCGCCAGGGAGAGAAGCACAGATACGCAGTATTTT
NA	NA	TRBV10-2	TRBJ2-6	CASSEGGWANVLTF	TGCGCCAGCAGTGAAGGCGGGTGGGCCAACGTCCTGACTTTC
medium-sized	NA	TRBV10-3	TRBJ1-1	CAIGTPDTEAFF	TGTGCCATCGGGACACCGGACACTGAAGCTTTCTTT
many	TRBD2	TRBV20-1	TRBJ2-5	CSAKPGGETQYF	TGCAGTGCTAAACCCGGGGGGGAGACCCAGTACTTC
many	TRBD1	TRBV6-2/TRBV6-3	TRBJ2-2	CASRLLTPGQGKLFF	TGTGCCAGCAGATTGTTGACTCCGGGACAGGGAAAGCTGTTTTTT
NA	NA	TRBV24-1	TRBJ1-5	CATNEGNQPQHF	TGTGCCACCAATGAAGGGAATCAGCCCCAGCATTTT
many	NA	TRBV11-2	TRBJ2-7	CASSFSYTYEQYF	TGTGCCAGCAGCTTTAGCTATACCTACGAGCAGTACTTC
NA	TRBD1	TRBV19	TRBJ1-2	CASTEQGTYGYTF	TGTGCCAGTACCGAACAGGGGACCTATGGCTACACCTTC
many	NA	TRBV4-1	TRBJ1-4	CASSHQSGDNEKLFF	TGCGCCAGCAGCCATCAATCAGGGGATAATGAAAAACTGTTTTTT
many	TRBD1	TRBV28	TRBJ2-2	CASSGGTGGTGELFF	TGTGCCAGCAGTGGCGGGACAGGGGGCACCGGGGAGCTGTTTTTT
many	NA	TRBV7-9	TRBJ2-3	CASTSSRLSTDTQYF	TGTGCCAGCACCTCAAGCCGACTTAGCACAGATACGCAGTATTTT
NA	TRBD2	TRBV7-6	TRBJ2-5	CASSLIRASGLAQETQYF	TGTGCCAGCAGCTTAATTAGAGCTAGCGGCTTGGCCCAAGAGACCCAGTACTTC
NA	TRBD1	TRBV28	TRBJ2-7	CASTDPGTATEQYF	TGTGCCAGCACCGACCCCGGGACAGCCACCGAGCAGTACTTC
many	NA	TRBV5-4	TRBJ2-5	CASSLATGFGQETQYF	TGTGCCAGCAGCTTGGCCACGGGGTTTGGCCAAGAGACCCAGTACTTC
many	TRBD1	TRBV12-3/TRBV12-4	TRBJ2-1	CASRPGTGQWSWDEQFF	TGTGCCAGCAGGCCCGGGACAGGGCAGTGGTCATGGGATGAGCAGTTCTTC
many	TRBD1	TRBV4-2	TRBJ1-5	CASSQEGQGGQPQHF	TGTGCCAGCAGCCAAGAAGGTCAGGGGGGTCAGCCCCAGCATTTT
many	TRBD1	TRBV12-3/TRBV12-4	TRBJ2-2	CASSRTGRNTGELFF	TGTGCCAGCAGTCGGACAGGGAGGAACACCGGGGAGCTGTTTTTT
many	TRBD2	TRBV12-3/TRBV12-4	TRBJ2-1	CASRWGTSGSGEQFF	TGTGCCAGCAGGTGGGGGACTAGCGGTTCCGGTGAGCAGTTCTTC
many	TRBD2	TRBV2	TRBJ2-3	CASRYSGRALTDTQYF	TGTGCCAGCAGATATAGCGGGAGGGCCCTCACAGATACGCAGTATTTT
many	NA	TRBV9	TRBJ2-5	CASSVGSSLQETQYF	TGTGCCAGCAGCGTAGGGTCTAGCCTCCAAGAGACCCAGTACTTC
many	TRBD2	TRBV11-3	TRBJ2-1	CASSLVLSGGFSHEQFF	TGTGCCAGCAGCTTAGTTCTTTCGGGAGGATTCTCCCATGAGCAGTTCTTC
NA	NA	TRBV5-4	TRBJ2-5	CASSPQNWQRTPNQETQYF	TGTGCCAGCAGCCCCCAGAACTGGCAGCGGACGCCGAACCAAGAGACCCAGTACTTC
many	NA	TRBV29-1	TRBJ2-7	CSVKVGVDLHEQYF	TGCAGCGTTAAGGTAGGGGTGGATCTCCACGAGCAGTACTTC
many	TRBD1	TRBV19	TRBJ2-2	CASSKTGSDGELFF	TGTGCCAGTAGTAAGACAGGGTCTGACGGGGAGCTGTTTTTT
medium-sized	TRBD2	TRBV7-6	TRBJ2-2	CASSLELAVNTGELFF	TGTGCCAGCAGCTTAGAACTAGCGGTGAACACCGGGGAGCTGTTTTTT
many	TRBD2	TRBV18	TRBJ2-7	CASSPPGLAGYEQYF	TGTGCCAGCTCACCACCGGGACTAGCGGGCTACGAGCAGTACTTC